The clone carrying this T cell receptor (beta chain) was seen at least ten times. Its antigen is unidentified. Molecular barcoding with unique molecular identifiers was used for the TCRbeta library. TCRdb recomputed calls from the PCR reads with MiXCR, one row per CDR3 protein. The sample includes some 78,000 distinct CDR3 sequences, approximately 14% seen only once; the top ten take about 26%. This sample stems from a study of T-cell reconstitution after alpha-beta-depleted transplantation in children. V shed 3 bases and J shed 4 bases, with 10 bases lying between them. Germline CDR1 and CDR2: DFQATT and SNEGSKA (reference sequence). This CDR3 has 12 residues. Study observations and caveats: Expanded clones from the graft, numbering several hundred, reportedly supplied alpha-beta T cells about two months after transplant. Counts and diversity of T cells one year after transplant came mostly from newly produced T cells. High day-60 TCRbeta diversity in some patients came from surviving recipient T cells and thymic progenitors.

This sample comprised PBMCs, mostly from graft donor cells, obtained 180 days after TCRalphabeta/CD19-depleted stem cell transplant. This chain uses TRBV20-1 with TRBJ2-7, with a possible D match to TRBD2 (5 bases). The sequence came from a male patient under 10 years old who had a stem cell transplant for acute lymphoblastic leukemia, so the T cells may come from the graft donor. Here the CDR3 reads CSARGRVYEQYF. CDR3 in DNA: TGCAGTGCTAGGGGGAGAGTATACGAGCAGTACTTC.